This T cell receptor (beta chain) was retrieved from a study of OX40 agonist ivuxolimab in advanced cancers. Study outcomes and limitations: Expanded peripheral T cell antigen specificity was not determined. In general, CD8+ T cells held more expanded clones than CD4+ did, on average. Partial responders at 0.1-3.0 mg/kg had among the lowest clonal expansion. The study observed clonal expansion of CD4+ and CD8+ blood T cells by week 6 at 0.1 to 3.0 mg/kg.

Clones were read by immunoSEQ multiplex PCR, and TCRdb kept only the in-frame ones, dropping some. Among some 72,000 clones listed, almost 95% were seen once. About this clone: Its antigen is undetermined.

V was clipped by 0 bases and J by 2 bases; unmatched bases: 2. Germline values: CDR1 SGHTA, CDR2 FQGNSA. CDR3 size: 15 residues. This rearrangement joins TRBV7-2 to TRBJ1-2; TRBD1 agrees at 8 bases. The sequenced sample was CD4+ or CD8+ T cells sorted from blood, obtained in a trial of the OX40 agonist ivuxolimab. This receptor was obtained from an adult with an advanced solid tumor such as melanoma, head and neck, liver or kidney cancer. The CDR3 DNA reads as TGTGCCAGCAGCTTAGCCCGACAGGGGAACTATGGCTACACCTTC. Residues: CASSLARQGNYGYTF.